The sequence of this T cell receptor (beta chain) was determined in a study of identical twins' blood T cells. The wider study: About 6 alpha and six beta libraries together yielded about 52 million reads. Broader study findings: Twins shared more top CDR3 clonotypes than unrelated donors did.

The sample holds a few counts of this clonotype. Antigen: not known. A read error is possible here, since a much larger clone lies one base away. Germline V gene sequence: CDR1 DFQATT, CDR2 SNEGSKA (reference sequence). The CDR3 length is 16 residues. TCRdb redid the calling of the 5' RACE reads with MiXCR, one entry per CDR3 protein. The sample lists 350,000 to 400,000 distinct CDR3 sequences, around 30% occurring once. The TCR was taken from a woman between 18 and 50 years old in good health. The J gene is TRBJ1-1, the V gene TRBV20-1; TRBD1 might be the D (5 bases). Sequencing input: PBMCs. CDR3 DNA sequence: TGCAGTGCTAGAGATCCCGGCCGGGGGTTGAACACTGAAGTTTTCTTT. This gives the protein CSARDPGRGLNTEVFF.